Listed here are 30 T cell receptor beta chains from one sample, sequenced in a study of immune evolution from preneoplasia to lung adenocarcinoma. Using immunoSEQ multiplex PCR, the repertoire was profiled, and TCRdb retains in-frame clones only, with some absent. The data show over 6,000 clones, approximately 85% seen once. The sequencing sample was made of FFPE minimally invasive lung adenocarcinoma tissue. The receptors shown here come from an older person with lung adenocarcinoma.

This sequence joins TRBV19 and TRBJ1-5; 7 bases match TRBD1. This CDR3 spans 16 amino acids. CDR1 LNHDA and CDR2 SQIVND come from the germline V gene (reference sequence). The junction had 9 bases not matched to a gene; V was cut back by 3 bases and J by 4 bases. DNA of the CDR3: TGTGCCAGTAGTATTAGAATCGGGACAGCAAATCAGCCCCAGCATTTT. This sequence encodes CASSIRIGTANQPQHF. The variable domain in full, completed from reference TRBV19 and TRBJ1-5, reads DGGITQSPKYLFRKEGQNVTLSCEQNLNHDAMYWYRQDPGQGLRLIYYSQIVNDFQKGDIAEGYSVSREKKESFPLTVTSAQKNPTAFYLCASSIRIGTANQPQHFGDGTRLSIL.

This clone appeared a single time. This chain connects TRBV7-3 to TRBJ1-3, with D uncertain. The V gene lost 1 base and the J gene lost 0 bases, with 19 bases spanning the gap. The CDR3 spans 19 residues. Looked up from germline, CDR1 is SGHTA and CDR2 is FQGTGA. CDR3 DNA: TGTGCCAGCAGCTTAAGGGGTCCCGCGCTAGGATACTCTGGAAACACCATATATTTT. Translating gives CASSLRGPALGYSGNTIYF.

The chain links TRBV29-1 to TRBJ2-5; 9 bases line up with TRBD1. The CDR3 runs 13 residues. From germline, CDR1 is SQVTM and CDR2 ANQGSEA. CDR3 region: CTVNRGLGETQYF. The DNA for the CDR3 is TGCACCGTGAACAGGGGGCTTGGGGAGACCCAGTACTTC.

The J gene is TRBJ1-5, the V gene TRBV6-6; D unresolved. The germline CDR1 and CDR2 sequences are MNHNY and SVGAGI (reference sequence). The V gene lost 0 bases and the J gene lost 0 bases, with 3 bases spanning the gap. This CDR3 contains 14 residues. The CDR3 region is CASSYSSSNQPQHF. CDR3 nucleotide sequence: TGTGCCAGCAGTTACTCTTCTAGCAATCAGCCCCAGCATTTT.

The J gene is TRBJ2-2, the V gene TRBV19, with D hard to call. Germline V lookup: CDR1 LNHDA, CDR2 SQIVND (reference sequence). Trimming removed 7 bases at V and 4 bases at J, with 13 bases between. The CDR3 contains 14 residues. This CDR3 reads CASIDAYTTGELFF. The CDR3 DNA reads TGTGCCAGTATTGACGCCTACACCACCGGGGAGCTGTTTTTT.

As concerns this clone: One end of the junction fails to match germline, which may point to a read error. This sequence joins TRBV2 and TRBJ1-2; 8 nucleotides agree with TRBD1. The CDR3 is 11 amino acids. Germline V lookup: CDR1 SNHLY, CDR2 FYNNEI. The chain's CDR3 is CARKGDRNFPW. The CDR3 DNA is TGTGCCCGAAAAGGGGACAGGAACTTCCCCTGG.

This chain uses TRBV7-9 with TRBJ2-2; D remains ambiguous. V lost 5 bases, J lost 6 bases, and 7 bases lay in between. The length of the CDR3 is 12 residues. Germline CDR1 SEHNR, CDR2 FQNEAQ (reference sequence). The CDR3 bases are TGTGCCAGCAGCCACACAGCCGGGGAGCTGTTTTTT. Encoded protein: CASSHTAGELFF.

The chain carries TRBV4-1 and TRBJ2-7; 8 positions agree with TRBD1. Trimming took 1 base from V and 5 from J; bases not matched to a gene: 16. Germline V gene sequence: CDR1 MGHRA, CDR2 YSYEKL. This CDR3 spans 18 amino acids. The CDR3 region is CASSQAPTGGQGGHEQYF. The CDR3 DNA follows: TGCGCCAGCAGCCAAGCTCCCACCGGAGGACAGGGTGGCCACGAGCAGTACTTC.

This clone has a handful of counts. The genes are TRBV11-3 and TRBJ2-1, with 13 bases that match TRBD2. The CDR3 is 14 residues long. The J segment lost 13 bases and the V segment lost 5 bases, leaving 8 bases of the junction unmatched. In germline, CDR1 is SGHNT, CDR2 YENEEA. The CDR3, as DNA: TGTGCCAGCAGCATCACTAGCGGGAGGGCTATTCAGTTCTTC. This sequence encodes CASSITSGRAIQFF.

The rearrangement uses TRBV10-2 and TRBJ2-7; TRBD1 agrees at 8 bases. Germline assignment: CDR1 WSHSY and CDR2 SAAADI. CDR3 length: 14 amino acids. The V gene end was trimmed by 7 bases and the J gene end by 1 base; junction bases not matched to a gene: 6. The CDR3 here is CASTKQGGSYEQYF. CDR3 sequence (DNA): TGCGCCAGCACCAAACAGGGGGGATCCTACGAGCAGTACTTC.

The chain is built from TRBV15 and TRBJ2-3, with TRBD1 matching 9 bases. The V gene end was trimmed by 3 bases and the J gene end by 2 bases; junction bases not matched to a gene: 3. CDR1 and CDR2 (germline): LNHNV, YYDKDF (reference sequence). This CDR3 has 15 amino acids. The CDR3, as DNA: TGTGCCACCAGCAGGGACAGGGGTAACACAGATACGCAGTATTTT. Protein: CATSRDRGNTDTQYF.

This chain uses TRBV9 with TRBJ2-3; D not resolved. Germline V gene sequence: CDR1 SGDLS, CDR2 YYNGEE. The V end was cut by 3 bases, the J end by 6 bases, with 8 bases between. This CDR3 contains 12 residues. The CDR3 region is CASSAIGDTQYF. In nucleotides, the CDR3 is TGTGCCAGCAGCGCTATAGGGGATACGCAGTATTTT.

J is TRBJ2-7 and V is TRBV2, with 7 bases matching TRBD1. The CDR3 contains 14 residues. Germline assignment: CDR1 SNHLY and CDR2 FYNNEI. With V trimmed by 6 bases and J by 0 bases, 5 bases remained unmatched. The CDR3, as DNA: TGTGCCAGCAGCAGACAGGGAAGCTCCTACGAGCAGTACTTC. This sequence encodes CASSRQGSSYEQYF.

The table lists this clone with a count of one. This sequence joins TRBV15 and TRBJ1-4, with D hard to call. Germline V gene data show CDR1 as LNHNV and CDR2 as YYDKDF (reference sequence). Deletions cut 5 bases from V and 8 bases from J, with 15 bases between. This CDR3 is 14 amino acids long. CDR3: CATSVDGPGEKLFF. Written as DNA, the CDR3 is TGTGCCACCAGCGTAGACGGGCCGGGCGAAAAACTGTTTTTT. The entire variable domain, with the rest obtained from reference TRBV15 and TRBJ1-4, is as follows: DAMVIQNPRYQVTQFGKPVTLSCSQTLNHNVMYWYQQKSSQAPKLLFHYYDKDFNNEADTPDNFQSRRPNTSFCFLDIRSPGLGDTAMYLCATSVDGPGEKLFFGSGTQLSVL.

This sequence joins TRBV19 and TRBJ2-3, with no clear D. Trimming took off 1 base at V and 3 bases at J, with 8 bases between the two ends. Germline assignment: CDR1 LNHDA and CDR2 SQIVND (reference sequence). The CDR3 spans 14 residues. CDR3 nucleotide sequence: TGTGCCAGTAGTATAGTTGTGGGTACAGATACGCAGTATTTT. Amino acid sequence: CASSIVVGTDTQYF. The full variable domain, in which reference TRBV19 and TRBJ2-3 provide the parts outside the CDR3, is DGGITQSPKYLFRKEGQNVTLSCEQNLNHDAMYWYRQDPGQGLRLIYYSQIVNDFQKGDIAEGYSVSREKKESFPLTVTSAQKNPTAFYLCASSIVVGTDTQYFGPGTRLTVL.

This clone was observed a single time. The J gene is TRBJ1-1, the V gene TRBV4-2, with a weak D call TRBD1 (5 bases). CDR3 size: 15 residues. Germline V gives CDR1 LGHNA, CDR2 YNFKEQ. Trimming stripped 0 bases from V and 2 bases from J, with 10 bases between. The CDR3 bases are TGTGCCAGCAGCCAAGAGAACAGGAAAAACACTGAAGCTTTCTTT. Amino acid sequence: CASSQENRKNTEAFF.

This chain connects TRBV10-3 to TRBJ1-2, with D hard to call. V gave up 2 bases and J gave up 3 bases, with 7 bases separating them. CDR3 size: 13 residues. Germline CDR1 ENHRY, CDR2 SYGVKD. The CDR3 reads CAISEADYYGYTF. For the CDR3, the DNA is TGTGCCATCAGTGAGGCAGATTACTATGGCTACACCTTC.

In its sample, this clone was seen a few times. The chain employs TRBV2 and TRBJ1-5, with D possibly matching TRBD1 (5 bases). Trimming removed 6 bases at V and 2 bases at J, with 8 bases between. CDR3 length: 13 residues. Germline V gives CDR1 SNHLY, CDR2 FYNNEI. CDR3 protein: CASRTRGNQPQHF. For the CDR3, the DNA is TGTGCCAGCAGGACCAGGGGCAATCAGCCCCAGCATTTT.

The chain carries TRBV11-2 and TRBJ2-1; perhaps TRBD2 as D (6 bases). Between the trimmed V and J ends, which lost 5 bases and 1 base, there was a span of 12 bases. This CDR3 has 15 residues. CDR1 is SGHAT and CDR2 is FQNNGV in the germline V gene. This CDR3 is CASSPGVLSYNEQFF. The CDR3 DNA follows: TGTGCCAGCAGCCCGGGAGTTCTATCCTACAATGAGCAGTTCTTC.

The chain is built from TRBV6-1 and TRBJ1-1; D might be TRBD1 (6 bases). The ends were cut back, 4 bases at V and 4 bases at J, with 13 bases in the middle. The CDR3 extends over 14 amino acids. Germline loops: CDR1 MNHNS, CDR2 SASEGT. The CDR3 nucleotides read TGTGCCAGCAGTGGGAGAACAGGGTTCACTGAAGCTTTCTTT. Protein: CASSGRTGFTEAFF.

This clone was observed a handful of times. The CDR3 DNA reads TGTGCCAGCAGCTATCGAAGTAAAGAGACCCAGTACTTC. Translated, it gives CASSYRSKETQYF. J is TRBJ2-5 and V is TRBV7-8; unclear D gene. This CDR3 region has 13 residues. Germline V gene sequence: CDR1 SGHVS, CDR2 FQNEAQ. The ends were cut back, 4 bases at V and 3 bases at J, with 9 bases in the middle.

This clone was observed a handful of times. The chain couples TRBV5-1 to TRBJ1-2; 8 nucleotides agree with TRBD1. With V trimmed by 4 bases and J by 8 bases, 7 bases remained unmatched. Germline CDR1 reads SGHRS; CDR2 reads YFSETQ. The CDR3 length is 13 residues. CDR3 in amino acids: CASSNGQGTGYTF. CDR3 bases: TGCGCCAGCAGCAACGGACAGGGCACGGGCTACACCTTC.

The CDR3 loop reads CAIRGQIEEAQHF. The CDR3 DNA reads as TGTGCCATCAGGGGACAAATTGAGGAGGCCCAGCATTTT. The J gene is TRBJ1-5, the V gene TRBV10-3; maybe TRBD1 (6 bases). This CDR3 contains 13 residues. Germline V CDR1 and CDR2: ENHRY, SYGVKD. V lost 6 bases to trimming and J lost 11 bases, with 17 bases between them.

The chain uses TRBV25-1 and TRBJ1-1, with D hard to call. Trimming took off 4 bases at V and 5 bases at J, with 11 bases between the two ends. There are 13 residues in the CDR3. Germline lookup yields CDR1 MGHDK and CDR2 SYGVNS. The CDR3: CASSGVGWTEAFF. CDR3 bases: TGTGCCAGCAGTGGAGTGGGTTGGACTGAAGCTTTCTTT.

This clone was seen just once. The chain uses TRBV30 and TRBJ1-2; 7 bases map to TRBD1. The germline V gene has CDR1 GTSNPN and CDR2 SVGIG (reference sequence). There are 14 residues in the CDR3. V gave up 1 base and J gave up 4 bases; unmatched junction bases: 6. CDR3 residues: CAWSEGGASYGYTF. As DNA, the CDR3 is TGTGCCTGGAGTGAAGGGGGCGCGAGCTATGGCTACACCTTC.

The gene calls are TRBV11-2 and TRBJ2-3; 14 bases fit TRBD2. The germline V gene encodes CDR1 SGHAT and CDR2 FQNNGV. V trimming: 1 base; J trimming: 6 bases; junction bases outside the gene matches: 3. The CDR3 runs 16 residues. CDR3 amino acids: CASSLGLAGGSDTQYF. DNA for the CDR3: TGTGCCAGCAGCTTAGGACTAGCGGGGGGGTCCGATACGCAGTATTTT.

This clone was seen only once. This chain uses TRBV5-1 with TRBJ2-3, with TRBD1 matching over 7 bases. V dropped 4 bases and J dropped 1; count of bases not matched to a gene: 6. Germline CDR1 SGHRS, CDR2 YFSETQ. The CDR3 runs 15 residues. In DNA form, the CDR3 reads TGCGCCAGCAGCCCGACAGGGTGGGGCACAGATACGCAGTATTTT. Amino acids: CASSPTGWGTDTQYF.

The chain has TRBV5-4 and TRBJ1-5; perhaps TRBD1 as D (5 bases). The CDR3 spans 15 residues. V was trimmed by 4 bases and J by 4 bases, leaving 15 bases between them. Germline V gives CDR1 SGHNT, CDR2 YYREEE (reference sequence). The CDR3 loop is CASSRWGVGNQPQHF. For the CDR3, the DNA is TGTGCCAGCAGCCGCTGGGGGGTGGGAAATCAGCCCCAGCATTTT.

The chain carries TRBV5-1 and TRBJ2-7; 7 bases align to TRBD1. V was pared by 2 bases and J by 3 bases, with 5 bases of the junction left unmatched. Germline V gene data show CDR1 as SGHRS and CDR2 as YFSETQ. This CDR3 is 14 amino acids long. CDR3 sequence: CASSLQGLGYEQYF. CDR3 DNA: TGCGCCAGCAGCTTACAGGGGTTGGGCTACGAGCAGTACTTC.

The chain recombines TRBV29-1 with TRBJ1-2; D uncertain. The CDR3 loop spans 11 amino acids. Germline values: CDR1 SQVTM, CDR2 ANQGSEA. Between the trimmed V and J ends, which lost 7 bases and 4 bases, there was a span of 10 bases. The DNA of the CDR3 is TGCAGCGCAACAGCTTTCTATGGCTACACCTTC. Its protein product is CSATAFYGYTF.